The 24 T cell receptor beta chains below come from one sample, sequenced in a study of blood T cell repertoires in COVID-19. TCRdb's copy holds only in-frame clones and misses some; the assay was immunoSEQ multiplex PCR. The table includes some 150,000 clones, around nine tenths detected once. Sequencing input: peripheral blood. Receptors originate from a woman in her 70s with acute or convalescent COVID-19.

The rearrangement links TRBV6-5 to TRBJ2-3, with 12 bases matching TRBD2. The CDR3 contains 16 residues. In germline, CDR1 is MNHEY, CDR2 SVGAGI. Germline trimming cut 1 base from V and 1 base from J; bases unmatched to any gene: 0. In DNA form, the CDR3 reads TGTGCCAGCAGTTACTGGACTAGCGGGGGCACAGATACGCAGTATTTT. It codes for CASSYWTSGGTDTQYF.

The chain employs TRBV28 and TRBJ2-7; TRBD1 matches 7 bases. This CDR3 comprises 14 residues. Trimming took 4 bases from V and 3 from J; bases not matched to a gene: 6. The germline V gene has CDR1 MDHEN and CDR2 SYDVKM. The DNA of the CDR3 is TGTGCCAGCAGTTCCCACGGACAGGTCTACGAGCAGTACGTC. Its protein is CASSSHGQVYEQYV.

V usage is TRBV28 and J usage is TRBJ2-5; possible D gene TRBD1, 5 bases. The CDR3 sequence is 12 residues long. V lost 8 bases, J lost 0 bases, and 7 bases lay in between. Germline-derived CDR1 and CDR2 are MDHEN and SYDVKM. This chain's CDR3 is CASGHNQETQYF. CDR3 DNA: TGTGCCAGCGGACACAACCAAGAGACCCAGTACTTC.

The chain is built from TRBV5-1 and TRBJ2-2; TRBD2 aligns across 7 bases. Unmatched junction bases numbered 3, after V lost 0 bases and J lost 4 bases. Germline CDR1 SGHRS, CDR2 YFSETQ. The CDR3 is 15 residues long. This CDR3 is CASSLAAGVTGELFF. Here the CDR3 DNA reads TGCGCCAGCAGCTTGGCGGCGGGGGTCACCGGGGAGCTGTTTTTT.

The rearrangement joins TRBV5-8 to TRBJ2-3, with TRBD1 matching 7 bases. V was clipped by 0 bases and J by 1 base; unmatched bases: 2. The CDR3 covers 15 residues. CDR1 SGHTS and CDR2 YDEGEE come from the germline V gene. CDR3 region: CASSLGQGGTDTQYF. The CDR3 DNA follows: TGTGCCAGCAGCTTGGGACAGGGTGGCACAGATACGCAGTATTTT.

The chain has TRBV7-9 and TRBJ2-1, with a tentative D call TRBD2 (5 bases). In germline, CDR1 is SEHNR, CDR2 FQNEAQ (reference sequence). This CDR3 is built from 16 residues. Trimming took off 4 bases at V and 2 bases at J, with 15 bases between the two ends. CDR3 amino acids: CASSSPSPRAYNEQFF. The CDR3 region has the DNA TGTGCCAGCAGCTCCCCCTCCCCGCGGGCCTACAATGAGCAGTTCTTC.

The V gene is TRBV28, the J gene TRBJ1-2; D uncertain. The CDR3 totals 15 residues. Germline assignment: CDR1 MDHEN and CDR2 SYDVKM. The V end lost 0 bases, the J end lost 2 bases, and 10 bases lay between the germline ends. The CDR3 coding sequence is TGTGCCAGCAGTTTATGGGCGGCGATCAACTATGGCTACACCTTC. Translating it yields CASSLWAAINYGYTF.

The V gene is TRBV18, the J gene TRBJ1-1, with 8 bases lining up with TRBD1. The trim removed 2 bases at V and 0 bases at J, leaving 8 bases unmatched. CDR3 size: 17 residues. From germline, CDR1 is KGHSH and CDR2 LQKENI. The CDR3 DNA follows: TGTGCCAGCTCACCAATTTCAGGGGGCCCAATGAACACTGAAGCTTTCTTT. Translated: CASSPISGGPMNTEAFF.

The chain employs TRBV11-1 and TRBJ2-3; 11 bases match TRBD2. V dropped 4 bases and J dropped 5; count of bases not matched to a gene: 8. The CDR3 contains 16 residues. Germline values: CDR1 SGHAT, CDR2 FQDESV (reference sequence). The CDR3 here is CASSWVAGGQGDTQYF. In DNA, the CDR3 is TGTGCCAGCAGCTGGGTAGCGGGGGGGCAGGGAGATACGCAGTATTTT.

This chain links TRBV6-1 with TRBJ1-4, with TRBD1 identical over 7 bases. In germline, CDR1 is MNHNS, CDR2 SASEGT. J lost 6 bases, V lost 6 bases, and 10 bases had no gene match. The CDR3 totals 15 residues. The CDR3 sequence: CASRQIRGQDEKLFF. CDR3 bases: TGTGCCAGCAGACAAATACGCGGACAGGATGAAAAACTGTTTTTT.

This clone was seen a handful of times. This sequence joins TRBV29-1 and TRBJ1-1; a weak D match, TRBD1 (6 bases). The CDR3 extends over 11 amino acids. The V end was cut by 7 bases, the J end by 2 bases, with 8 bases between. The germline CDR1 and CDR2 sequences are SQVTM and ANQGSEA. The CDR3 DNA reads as TGCAGCGGACAGGAAAACACTGAAGCTTTCTTT. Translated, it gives CSGQENTEAFF.

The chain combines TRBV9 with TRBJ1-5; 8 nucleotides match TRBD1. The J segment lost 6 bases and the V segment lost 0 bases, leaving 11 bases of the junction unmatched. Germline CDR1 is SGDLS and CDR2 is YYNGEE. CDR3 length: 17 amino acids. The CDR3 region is CASSVDSPRGRGQPQHF. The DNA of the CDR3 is TGTGCCAGCAGCGTAGACTCGCCCAGGGGGCGAGGTCAGCCCCAGCATTTT.

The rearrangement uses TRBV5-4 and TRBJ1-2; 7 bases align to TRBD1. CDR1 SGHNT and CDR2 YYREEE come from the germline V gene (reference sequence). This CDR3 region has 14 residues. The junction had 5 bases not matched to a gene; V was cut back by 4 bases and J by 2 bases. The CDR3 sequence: CASSHGQDNYGYTF. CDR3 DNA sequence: TGTGCCAGCAGCCACGGACAGGACAACTATGGCTACACCTTC.

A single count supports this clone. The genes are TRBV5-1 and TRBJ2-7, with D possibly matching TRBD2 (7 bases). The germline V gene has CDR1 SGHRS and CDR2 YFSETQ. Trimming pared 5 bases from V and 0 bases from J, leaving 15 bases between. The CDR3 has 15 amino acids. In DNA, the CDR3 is TGCGCCAGCAGTAACACGGGGGGCCACTCCTACGAGCAGTACTTC. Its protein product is CASSNTGGHSYEQYF.

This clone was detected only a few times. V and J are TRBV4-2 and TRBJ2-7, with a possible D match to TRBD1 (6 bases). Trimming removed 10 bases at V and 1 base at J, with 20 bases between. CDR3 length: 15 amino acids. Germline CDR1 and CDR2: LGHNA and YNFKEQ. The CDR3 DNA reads TGTGCCACCTCCAGCGCGCAGGGGTCTTCCTACGAGCAGTACTTC. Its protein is CATSSAQGSSYEQYF.

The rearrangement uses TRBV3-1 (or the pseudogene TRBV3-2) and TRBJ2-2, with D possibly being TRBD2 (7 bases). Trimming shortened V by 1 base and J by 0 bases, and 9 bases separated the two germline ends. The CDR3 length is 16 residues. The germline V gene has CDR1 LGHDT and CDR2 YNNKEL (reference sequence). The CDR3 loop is CASSQGGGANTGELFF. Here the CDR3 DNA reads TGTGCCAGCAGCCAAGGAGGGGGGGCGAACACCGGGGAGCTGTTTTTT.

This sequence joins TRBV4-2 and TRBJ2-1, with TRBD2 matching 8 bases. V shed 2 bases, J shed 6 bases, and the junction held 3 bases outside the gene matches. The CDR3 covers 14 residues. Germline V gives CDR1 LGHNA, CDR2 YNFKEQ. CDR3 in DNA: TGTGCCAGCAGCCAAAGGACTAGCACCAATGAGCAGTTCTTC. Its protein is CASSQRTSTNEQFF.

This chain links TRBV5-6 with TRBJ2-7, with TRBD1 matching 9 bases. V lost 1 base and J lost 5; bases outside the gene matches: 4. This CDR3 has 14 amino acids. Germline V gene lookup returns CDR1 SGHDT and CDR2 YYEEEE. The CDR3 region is CASSLTGGAHEQYF. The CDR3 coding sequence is TGTGCCAGCAGCTTGACAGGGGGCGCGCACGAGCAGTACTTC.

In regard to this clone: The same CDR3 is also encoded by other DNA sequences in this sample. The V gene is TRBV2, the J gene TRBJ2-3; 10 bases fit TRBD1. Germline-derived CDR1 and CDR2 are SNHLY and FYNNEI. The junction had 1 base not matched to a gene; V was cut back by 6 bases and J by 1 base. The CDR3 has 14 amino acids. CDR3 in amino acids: CASSGTGGTDTQYF. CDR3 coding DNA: TGTGCCAGCAGCGGGACAGGGGGCACAGATACGCAGTATTTT.

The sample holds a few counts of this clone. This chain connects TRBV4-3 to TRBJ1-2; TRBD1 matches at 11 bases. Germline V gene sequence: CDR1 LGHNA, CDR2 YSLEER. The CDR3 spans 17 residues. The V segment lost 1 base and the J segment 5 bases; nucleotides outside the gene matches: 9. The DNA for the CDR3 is TGCGCCAGCAGCCAAGTAACGGGGACAGGGGGGGTTTATGGCTACACCTTC. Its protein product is CASSQVTGTGGVYGYTF.

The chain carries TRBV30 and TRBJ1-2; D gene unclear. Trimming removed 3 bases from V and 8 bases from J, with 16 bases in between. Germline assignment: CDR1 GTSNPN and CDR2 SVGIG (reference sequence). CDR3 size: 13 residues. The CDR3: CAWSPGGSGGYTF. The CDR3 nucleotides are TGTGCCTGGAGCCCCGGTGGATCGGGGGGCTACACCTTC.

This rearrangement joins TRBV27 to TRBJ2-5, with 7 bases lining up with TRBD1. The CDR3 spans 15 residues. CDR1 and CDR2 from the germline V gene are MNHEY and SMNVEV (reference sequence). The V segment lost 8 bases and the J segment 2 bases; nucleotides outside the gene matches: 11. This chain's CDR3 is CASRTGTLGQETQYF. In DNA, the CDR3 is TGTGCCAGCCGGACAGGTACCCTGGGACAAGAGACCCAGTACTTC.

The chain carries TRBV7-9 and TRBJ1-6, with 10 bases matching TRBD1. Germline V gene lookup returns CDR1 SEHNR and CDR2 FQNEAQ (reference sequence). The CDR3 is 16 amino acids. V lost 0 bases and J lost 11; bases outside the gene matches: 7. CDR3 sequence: CASSLAGGQGSAPLHF. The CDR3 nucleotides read TGTGCCAGCAGCTTAGCCGGGGGACAGGGGTCGGCACCCCTCCACTTT.

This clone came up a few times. Here the CDR3 DNA reads TGTGCCAGCAAGACCCAAGGAGGGCTAGGAACCGGGGAGCTGTTTTTT. This encodes CASKTQGGLGTGELFF. V and J are TRBV7-9 and TRBJ2-2, with D maybe TRBD2 (6 bases). Germline-derived CDR1 and CDR2 are SEHNR and FQNEAQ (reference sequence). V dropped 7 bases and J dropped 5 bases, with 20 bases sitting between them. The CDR3 is made up of 16 amino acids. Variable domain in full (rest from reference TRBV7-9 and TRBJ2-2): DTGVSQNPRHKITKRGQNVTFRCDPISEHNRLYWYRQTLGQGPEFLTYFQNEAQLEKSRLLSDRFSAERPKGSFSTLEIQRTEQGDSAMYLCASKTQGGLGTGELFFGEGSRLTVL.